A selection of T cell receptor beta chains follows, all from one sample in a study of regulatory T cells in long-lasting Graves disease. TCRdb re-called the multiplex PCR reads through MiXCR, storing one row per CDR3 protein. The table includes hundreds of thousands of distinct CDR3 sequences, less than 20% detected once. The sample was also reused in another study, on T cells in Graves' hyperthyroidism and ophthalmopathy.

Source: peripheral blood mononuclear cells (PBMCs), taken at new diagnosis, from a patient treated with antithyroid drugs. The receptors here all came from a woman in her twenties or thirties with Graves disease. Each CDR3 is given with its conserved first and last residue. Each record gives: clone size, D gene, V gene, J gene, CDR3 protein, CDR3 DNA. The D gene is left open where the match is weak. Rows give clone size only sometimes, using once, few, many, or a class for an expanded clone.

clone_size: few
d_call: -
v_call: TRBV4-1
j_call: TRBJ2-3
cdr3_aa: CASSQEIFHSPGRFDDTQYF
cdr3_nt: TGCGCCAGCAGCCAAGAAATCTTTCATTCGCCCGGGAGATTCGACGATACGCAGTATTTT

clone_size: -
d_call: -
v_call: TRBV7-2
j_call: TRBJ2-7
cdr3_aa: CASRHQELSPYEQYF
cdr3_nt: TGTGCCAGCAGACATCAGGAGTTGTCGCCCTACGAGCAGTACTTC

clone_size: -
d_call: -
v_call: TRBV20-1
j_call: TRBJ2-1
cdr3_aa: CSAVPLQGLTNSEQFF
cdr3_nt: TGCAGTGCCGTACCCCTACAGGGCCTCACTAACAGTGAGCAGTTCTTC

clone_size: many
d_call: TRBD2
v_call: TRBV6-1
j_call: TRBJ2-1
cdr3_aa: CASTKSPGLAGDEQFF
cdr3_nt: TGTGCCAGCACTAAGTCCCCGGGACTAGCGGGAGATGAGCAGTTCTTC

clone_size: many
d_call: TRBD1
v_call: TRBV30
j_call: TRBJ2-7
cdr3_aa: CAWTRGLGDEQYF
cdr3_nt: TGTGCCTGGACTAGGGGGCTAGGCGACGAGCAGTACTTC

clone_size: -
d_call: TRBD1
v_call: TRBV6-1
j_call: TRBJ2-4
cdr3_aa: CASTSPQGVRKNIQYF
cdr3_nt: TGTGCCAGTACTTCCCCACAGGGGGTACGTAAAAACATTCAGTACTTC

clone_size: few
d_call: -
v_call: TRBV20-1
j_call: TRBJ1-6
cdr3_aa: CSAPDRAGNSPLHF
cdr3_nt: TGCAGTGCTCCGGACCGAGCGGGGAATTCACCCCTCCACTTT

clone_size: many
d_call: -
v_call: TRBV29-1
j_call: TRBJ2-1
cdr3_aa: CSVEDYGGAYNEQFF
cdr3_nt: TGCAGCGTTGAAGATTACGGGGGCGCCTACAATGAGCAGTTCTTC

clone_size: -
d_call: -
v_call: TRBV28
j_call: TRBJ2-1
cdr3_aa: CASSLFSGEQFF
cdr3_nt: TGTGCCAGCAGTTTATTTAGCGGTGAGCAGTTCTTC

clone_size: few
d_call: -
v_call: TRBV12-3/TRBV12-4
j_call: TRBJ1-2
cdr3_aa: CASSLSRYIYGYTF
cdr3_nt: TGTGCCAGCAGTCTTTCACGGTACATCTATGGCTACACCTTC

clone_size: -
d_call: -
v_call: TRBV19
j_call: TRBJ1-1
cdr3_aa: CASSKGVGTEAFF
cdr3_nt: TGTGCCAGTAGTAAGGGAGTTGGCACTGAAGCTTTCTTT

clone_size: -
d_call: -
v_call: TRBV5-1
j_call: TRBJ2-2
cdr3_aa: CASSSSLGASVPTGELFF
cdr3_nt: TGCGCCAGCAGCTCGTCTTTAGGGGCGTCGGTTCCCACCGGGGAGCTGTTTTTT

clone_size: many
d_call: TRBD2
v_call: TRBV5-1
j_call: TRBJ2-3
cdr3_aa: CASSGGRPPDTQYF
cdr3_nt: TGCGCCAGCAGTGGCGGGAGACCCCCCGATACGCAGTATTTT

clone_size: -
d_call: -
v_call: TRBV10-3
j_call: TRBJ1-2
cdr3_aa: CAISDGGWYGYTF
cdr3_nt: TGTGCCATCAGTGACGGGGGATGGTATGGCTACACCTTC

clone_size: many
d_call: TRBD1
v_call: TRBV7-8
j_call: TRBJ2-5
cdr3_aa: CASSFSQGAMETQYF
cdr3_nt: TGTGCCAGCAGCTTTAGTCAGGGGGCGATGGAGACCCAGTACTTC

clone_size: many
d_call: -
v_call: TRBV19
j_call: TRBJ1-1
cdr3_aa: CASSTGPNSATEAFF
cdr3_nt: TGTGCCAGTAGTACGGGGCCCAACTCGGCCACTGAAGCTTTCTTT

clone_size: -
d_call: -
v_call: TRBV19
j_call: TRBJ1-1
cdr3_aa: CASSIEARLEAFF
cdr3_nt: TGTGCCAGTAGTATAGAGGCAAGACTTGAAGCTTTCTTT

clone_size: -
d_call: -
v_call: TRBV20-1
j_call: TRBJ2-1
cdr3_aa: CSASSGGIYNEQFF
cdr3_nt: TGCAGTGCTAGTTCTGGGGGGATTTACAATGAGCAGTTCTTC

clone_size: many
d_call: TRBD2
v_call: TRBV7-2
j_call: TRBJ2-4
cdr3_aa: CASSLGGGVLRKENIQYF
cdr3_nt: TGTGCCAGCAGCTTAGGTGGGGGGGTATTGCGGAAGGAAAACATTCAGTACTTC

clone_size: many
d_call: -
v_call: TRBV2
j_call: TRBJ1-6
cdr3_aa: CASSDTHSYNSPLHF
cdr3_nt: TGTGCCAGCAGTGACACCCACTCCTATAATTCACCCCTCCACTTT

clone_size: few
d_call: TRBD1
v_call: TRBV30
j_call: TRBJ2-5
cdr3_aa: CAWGQGETQYF
cdr3_nt: TGTGCCTGGGGACAGGGTGAGACCCAGTACTTC

clone_size: many
d_call: -
v_call: TRBV27
j_call: TRBJ1-1
cdr3_aa: CASRDRQNTEAFF
cdr3_nt: TGTGCCAGCAGAGACAGACAGAACACTGAAGCTTTCTTT